The clone carrying this TCR beta chain was recorded many times. Its matching antigen is unknown. The data were taken from a study of blood T cells in healthy people across ages. The study, taken as a whole, reports: Diversity figures based on one million T cells were deemed too low. More naive CD4+ cells and higher diversity were found in long-lived than in aged donors.

Individuals who donated were healthy Caucasians from Russia aged about 6 to 95. Each donor supplied approximately 10 milliliters of peripheral blood. It was with a sample-barcoded 5' primer and a J-beta primer mix that a second PCR of roughly 7 to 12 cycles was run. TCRdb redid the calling of the 5' RACE reads with MiXCR, one entry per CDR3 protein. The sample lists around 1,700,000 distinct CDR3 sequences; roughly 27% were seen once. The ends were cut back, 8 bases at V and 1 base at J, with 11 bases in the middle. The CDR3 spans 12 residues. Germline CDR1 SQVTM, CDR2 ANQGSEA. This TCR was recovered from a woman between 25 and 40 years old in good health. The genes are TRBV29-1 and TRBJ2-5, with D hard to call. The source material was blood. CDR3 DNA sequence: TGCAGCTCGGGTAGGGTCCAAGAGACCCAGTACTTC. The encoded protein is CSSGRVQETQYF.